This record looks at one TCR beta chain sequence and its context. The CDR3 runs 17 residues. Germline V gives CDR1 SGHTS, CDR2 YDEGEE. V was pared by 2 bases and J by 3 bases, with 21 bases between. The data are from a study of blood T cell repertoires in COVID-19. On the study more broadly: T cells, B-cell-depleted T cells, or PBMCs supplied cDNA or gDNA.

Followed over time, Seattle patients had been enrolled while infection was active. The data were produced by immunoSEQ multiplex PCR, yet TCRdb's version contains in-frame clones alone and is incomplete. Among about 200,000 clones, approximately 78% were seen once, and the ten largest hold approximately 5.2%. The sequence was collected from an older woman with COVID-19, enrolled during active disease. Sequencing input: peripheral blood. This rearrangement joins TRBV5-8 to TRBJ2-7; perhaps TRBD2 as D (6 bases). Written as DNA, the CDR3 is TGTGCCAGCAGCTTTGTTGGCGGGAATAGTAAAGGCTACGAGCAGTACTTC. It translates to CASSFVGGNSKGYEQYF.